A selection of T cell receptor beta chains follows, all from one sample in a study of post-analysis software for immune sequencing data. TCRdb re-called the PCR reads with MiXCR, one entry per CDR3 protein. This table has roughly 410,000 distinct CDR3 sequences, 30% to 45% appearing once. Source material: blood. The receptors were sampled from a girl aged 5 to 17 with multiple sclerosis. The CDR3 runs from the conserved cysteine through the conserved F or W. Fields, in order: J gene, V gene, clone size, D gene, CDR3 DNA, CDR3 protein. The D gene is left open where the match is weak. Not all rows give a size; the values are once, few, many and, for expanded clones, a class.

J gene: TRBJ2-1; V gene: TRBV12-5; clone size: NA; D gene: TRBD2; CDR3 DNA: TGTGCTAGTGGTTTGACCTTCGGTGCGGTGCGGGGGGCCCATGAGCAGTTCTTC; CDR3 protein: CASGLTFGAVRGAHEQFF
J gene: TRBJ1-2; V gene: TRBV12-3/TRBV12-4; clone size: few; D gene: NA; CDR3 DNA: TGTGCCAGCAGTTTGTCGGGGTTGGACGGCTACACCTTC; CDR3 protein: CASSLSGLDGYTF
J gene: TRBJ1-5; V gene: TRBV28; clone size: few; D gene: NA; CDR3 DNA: TGTGCCAGCAGTCCGGGGACGGGATATCAGCCCCAGCATTTT; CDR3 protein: CASSPGTGYQPQHF
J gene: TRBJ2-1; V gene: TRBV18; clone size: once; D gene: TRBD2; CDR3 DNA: TGTGCCAGCTCAACAACTAGCGGGGGCTACAATGAGCAGTTCTTC; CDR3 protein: CASSTTSGGYNEQFF
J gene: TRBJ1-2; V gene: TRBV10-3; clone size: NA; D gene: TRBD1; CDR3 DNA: TGTGCCATCAGTGAGTCCAGGACAGGGAGGAGGGTGAATAACTATGGCTACACCTTC; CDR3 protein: CAISESRTGRRVNNYGYTF
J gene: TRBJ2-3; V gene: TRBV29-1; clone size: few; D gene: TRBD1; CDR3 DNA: TGCAGCGCCCAGGGACAGAACACAGATACGCAGTATTTT; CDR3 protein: CSAQGQNTDTQYF
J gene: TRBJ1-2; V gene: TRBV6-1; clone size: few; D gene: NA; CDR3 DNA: TGTGCCAGCAGTGAGGGGCGGTGGGTGGGCTATGGCTACACCTTC; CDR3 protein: CASSEGRWVGYGYTF
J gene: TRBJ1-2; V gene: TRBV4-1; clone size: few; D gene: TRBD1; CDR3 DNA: TGCGCCAGCAGCCAAGTTGGCAGGGGGAAAAGCTATGGCTACACCTTC; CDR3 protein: CASSQVGRGKSYGYTF
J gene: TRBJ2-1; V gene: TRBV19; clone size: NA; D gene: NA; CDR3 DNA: TGTGCCAGTAACCGAGGACGGCGGAGCTCCTACAATGAGCAGTTCTTC; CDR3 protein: CASNRGRRSSYNEQFF
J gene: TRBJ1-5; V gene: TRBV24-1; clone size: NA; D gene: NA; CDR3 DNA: TGTGCCACCAGTGATCCACCTGGAGGGTCCCAGCATTTT; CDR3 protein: CATSDPPGGSQHF